This T cell receptor (beta chain) emerged from a study of post-analysis software for immune sequencing data. Study context: There were relapsing-remitting, secondary progressive and progressive-relapsing multiple sclerosis among the disease courses included.

This clonotype was found a few times. Its antigen is still unknown. Points from the study as a whole: Relative to controls, patients with multiple sclerosis showed significantly lower normalized Chao1 diversity. F-measure co-clustering was strong for batch-matched samples.

Sequencing libraries made from TCR beta cDNA carried unique molecular identifiers. Researchers reported 400,000 to 600,000 cDNA molecules coming from roughly 1 to 10 million T cells. MiXCR, applied by TCRdb to the PCR reads, yields one record per CDR3 protein. This table has about 460,000 distinct CDR3 sequences, around 40% appearing once. This sequence originates from a girl aged 5 to 17 with multiple sclerosis. The sequencing sample was made of blood.

The CDR3 DNA reads as TGCGCCAGCAGCCCTGGGTACGGAGACATTCAGTACTTC. It translates to CASSPGYGDIQYF. The chain is built from TRBV4-1 and TRBJ2-4; D is ambiguous. Germline assignment: CDR1 MGHRA and CDR2 YSYEKL. The CDR3 is 13 residues long. Trimming pared 4 bases from V and 8 bases from J, leaving 12 bases between.